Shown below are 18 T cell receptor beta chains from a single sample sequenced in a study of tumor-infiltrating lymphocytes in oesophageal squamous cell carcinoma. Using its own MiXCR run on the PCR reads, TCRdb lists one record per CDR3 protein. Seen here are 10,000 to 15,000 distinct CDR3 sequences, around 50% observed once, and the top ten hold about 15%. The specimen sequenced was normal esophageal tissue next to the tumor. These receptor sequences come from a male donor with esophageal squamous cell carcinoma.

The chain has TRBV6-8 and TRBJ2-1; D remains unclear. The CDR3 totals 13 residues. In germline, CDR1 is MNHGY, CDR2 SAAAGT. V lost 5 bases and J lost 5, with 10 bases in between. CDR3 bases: TGTGCCAGCAGTGCCAACAGCCACAATGAGCAGTTCTTC. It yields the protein CASSANSHNEQFF.

The DNA of the CDR3 is TGTGCCAGCAGCCCCGGGACAGCTAATGAAAAACTGTTTTTT. As protein: CASSPGTANEKLFF. This chain uses TRBV6-2 or TRBV6-3 with TRBJ1-4; 7 nucleotides match TRBD1. V shed 6 bases, J shed 3 bases, and the junction held 4 bases outside the gene matches. The CDR3 spans 14 residues. The germline CDR1 and CDR2 sequences are MNHEY and SVGEGT.

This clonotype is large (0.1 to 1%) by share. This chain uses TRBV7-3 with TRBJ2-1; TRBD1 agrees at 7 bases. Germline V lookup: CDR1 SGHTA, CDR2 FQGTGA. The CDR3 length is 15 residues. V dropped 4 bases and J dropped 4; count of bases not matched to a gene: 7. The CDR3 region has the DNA TGTGCCAGCAGCTCCACAGGGGAGAAATACAATGAGCAGTTCTTC. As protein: CASSSTGEKYNEQFF.

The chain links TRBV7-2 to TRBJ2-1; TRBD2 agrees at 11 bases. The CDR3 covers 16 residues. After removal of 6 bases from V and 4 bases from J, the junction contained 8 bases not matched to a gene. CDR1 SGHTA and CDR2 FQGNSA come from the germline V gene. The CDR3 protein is CASRNSGRATYNEQFF. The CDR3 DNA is TGTGCCAGCAGGAATAGCGGGAGGGCCACGTACAATGAGCAGTTCTTC.

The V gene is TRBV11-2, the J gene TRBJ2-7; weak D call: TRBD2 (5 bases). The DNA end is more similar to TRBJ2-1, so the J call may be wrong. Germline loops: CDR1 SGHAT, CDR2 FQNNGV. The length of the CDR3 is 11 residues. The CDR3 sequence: CASSPDFEQFF. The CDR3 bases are TGTGCCAGCAGCCCGGACTTTGAGCAGTTCTTC.

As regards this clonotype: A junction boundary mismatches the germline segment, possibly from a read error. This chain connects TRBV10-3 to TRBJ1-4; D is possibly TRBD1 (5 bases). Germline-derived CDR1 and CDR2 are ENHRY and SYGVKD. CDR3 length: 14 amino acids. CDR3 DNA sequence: TGCGCCATCAGTGAGCCCAGGGCGGGGGAAAAACTGTTTTTT. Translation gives CAISEPRAGEKLFF.

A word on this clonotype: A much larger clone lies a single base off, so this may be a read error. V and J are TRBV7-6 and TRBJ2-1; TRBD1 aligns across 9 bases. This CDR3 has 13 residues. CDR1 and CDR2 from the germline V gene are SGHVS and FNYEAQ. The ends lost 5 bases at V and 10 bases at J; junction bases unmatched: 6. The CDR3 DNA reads TGTGCCAGCAGCCAAGGACAGGGGCGCGAGCAGTTCTTC. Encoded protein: CASSQGQGREQFF.

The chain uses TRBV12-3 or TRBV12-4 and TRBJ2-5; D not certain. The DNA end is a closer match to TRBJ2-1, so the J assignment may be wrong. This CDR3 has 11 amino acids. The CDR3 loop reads CASKTGNEQFF. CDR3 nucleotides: TGTGCCAGCAAAACGGGTAATGAGCAGTTCTTC.

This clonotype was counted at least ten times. CDR3: CASSARTGEQFF. CDR3 nucleotides: TGTGCCAGCAGCGCCCGGACAGGTGAGCAGTTCTTC. The chain combines TRBV6-1 with TRBJ2-1; TRBD1 agrees at 7 bases. The trim removed 6 bases at V and 9 bases at J, leaving 5 bases unmatched. Germline CDR1 reads MNHNS; CDR2 reads SASEGT. There are 12 residues in the CDR3.

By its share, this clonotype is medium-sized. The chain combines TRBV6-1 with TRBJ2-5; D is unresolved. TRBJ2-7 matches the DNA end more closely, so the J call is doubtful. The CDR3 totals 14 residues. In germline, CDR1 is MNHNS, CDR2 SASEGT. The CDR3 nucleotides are TGTGCCAGCAGTGAAGCGCTAGGACCCCACGAGCAGTACTTC. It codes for CASSEALGPHEQYF.

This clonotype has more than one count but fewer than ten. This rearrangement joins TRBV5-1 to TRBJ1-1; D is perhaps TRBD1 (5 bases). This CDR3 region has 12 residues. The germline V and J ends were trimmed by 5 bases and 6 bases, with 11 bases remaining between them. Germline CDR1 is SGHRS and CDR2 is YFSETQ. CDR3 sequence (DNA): TGCGCCAGCAGGCGAGGGGAATCTGAAGCTTTCTTT. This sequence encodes CASRRGESEAFF.

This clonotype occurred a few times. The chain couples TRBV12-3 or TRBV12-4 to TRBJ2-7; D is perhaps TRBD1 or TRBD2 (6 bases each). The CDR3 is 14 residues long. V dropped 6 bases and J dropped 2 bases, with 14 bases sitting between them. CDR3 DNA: TGTGCCAGCAGCCGGGGGCCCGGTACCTACGAGCAGTACTTC. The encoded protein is CASSRGPGTYEQYF.

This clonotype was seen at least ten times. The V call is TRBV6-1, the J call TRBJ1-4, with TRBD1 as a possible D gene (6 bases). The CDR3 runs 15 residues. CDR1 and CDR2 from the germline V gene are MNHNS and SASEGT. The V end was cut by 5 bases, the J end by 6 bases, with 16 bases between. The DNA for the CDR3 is TGTGCCAGCAGTCACAGGGACCTAAGCGATGAAAAACTGTTTTTT. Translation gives CASSHRDLSDEKLFF.

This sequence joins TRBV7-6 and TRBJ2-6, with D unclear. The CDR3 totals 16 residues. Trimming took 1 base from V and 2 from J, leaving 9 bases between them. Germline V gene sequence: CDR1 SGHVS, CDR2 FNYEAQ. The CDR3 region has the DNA TGTGCCAGCAGCTTAGAGTACAAGGCTGGGGCCAACGTCCTGACTTTC. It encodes CASSLEYKAGANVLTF.

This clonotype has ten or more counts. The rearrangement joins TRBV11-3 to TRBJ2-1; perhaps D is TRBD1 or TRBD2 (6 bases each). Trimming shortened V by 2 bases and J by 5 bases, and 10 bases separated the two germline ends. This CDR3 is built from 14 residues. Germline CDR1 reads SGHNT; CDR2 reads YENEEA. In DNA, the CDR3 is TGTGCCAGCAGCTTAAGGGGGGAAAACAATGAGCAGTTCTTC. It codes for CASSLRGENNEQFF.

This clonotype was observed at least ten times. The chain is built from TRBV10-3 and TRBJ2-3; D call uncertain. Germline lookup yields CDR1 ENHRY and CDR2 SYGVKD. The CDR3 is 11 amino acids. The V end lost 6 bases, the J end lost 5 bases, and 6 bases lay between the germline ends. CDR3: CAISIVDTQYF. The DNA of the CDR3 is TGTGCCATCAGCATAGTAGATACGCAGTATTTT.

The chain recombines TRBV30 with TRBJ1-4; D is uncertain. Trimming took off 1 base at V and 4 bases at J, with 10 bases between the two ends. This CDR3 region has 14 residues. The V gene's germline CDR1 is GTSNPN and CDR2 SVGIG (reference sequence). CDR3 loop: CAWSGRDFNEKLFF. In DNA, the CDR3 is TGTGCCTGGAGTGGTAGGGATTTTAATGAAAAACTGTTTTTT.

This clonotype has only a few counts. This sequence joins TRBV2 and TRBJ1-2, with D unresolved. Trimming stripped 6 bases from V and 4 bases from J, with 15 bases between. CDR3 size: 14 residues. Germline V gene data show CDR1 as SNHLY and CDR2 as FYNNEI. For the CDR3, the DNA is TGTGCCAGCAGCGTTAGGGCCCTGGGCTATGGCTACACCTTC. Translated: CASSVRALGYGYTF.